This TCR beta chain stems from a study of cytomegalovirus exposure and HLA in healthy donors. Study-wide results and limits: 150 to 200 TCR beta chains were listed as cytomegalovirus-associated. Roughly uniform sequencing depth across donors was assumed, possibly incorrectly. In all likelihood, a cluster of highly shared sequence variants was a sequencing artifact. A later analysis associated some 16,000 TCR beta sequences with HLA alleles at a 0.05 false discovery rate.

Germline CDR1 SGHTA, CDR2 FQGNSA. CDR3 size: 15 residues. V was pared by 3 bases and J by 6 bases, with 18 bases between. The study ran its PCR with 60 Vbeta and 13 Jbeta primers. Assay: immunoSEQ multiplex PCR; the TCRdb copy retains only in-frame clones and omits some. The sample lists about 130,000 clones; 80% were seen once. About this clone: The antigen remains undetermined.

The sample consisted of PBMCs. This TCR was sampled from a man aged 25 to 40 in good health. J is TRBJ2-7 and V is TRBV7-2; TRBD2 might be the D (7 bases). DNA for the CDR3: TGTGCCAGCAGCTTTGTTGGAGGGGGGGGTACCGAGCAGTACTTC. Amino acid sequence: CASSFVGGGGTEQYF.